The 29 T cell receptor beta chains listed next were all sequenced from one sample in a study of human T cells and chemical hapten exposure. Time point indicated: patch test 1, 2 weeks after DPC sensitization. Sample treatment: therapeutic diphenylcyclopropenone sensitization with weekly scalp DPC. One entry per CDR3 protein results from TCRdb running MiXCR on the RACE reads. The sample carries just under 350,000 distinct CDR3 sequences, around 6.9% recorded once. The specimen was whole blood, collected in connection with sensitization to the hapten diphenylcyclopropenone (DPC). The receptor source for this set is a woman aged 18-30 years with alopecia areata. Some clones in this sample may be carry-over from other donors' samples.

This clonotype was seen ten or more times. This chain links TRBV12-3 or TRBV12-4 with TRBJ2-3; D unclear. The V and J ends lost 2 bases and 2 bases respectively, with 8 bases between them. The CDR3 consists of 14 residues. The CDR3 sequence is CASSLLTVTDTQYF. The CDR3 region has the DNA TGTGCCAGCAGTTTATTGACTGTCACAGATACGCAGTATTTT.

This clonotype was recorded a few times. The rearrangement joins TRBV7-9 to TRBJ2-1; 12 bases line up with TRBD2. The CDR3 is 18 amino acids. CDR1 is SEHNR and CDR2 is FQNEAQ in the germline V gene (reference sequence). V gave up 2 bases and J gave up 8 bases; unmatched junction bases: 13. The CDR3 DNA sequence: TGTGCCAGCAGCTTACCTAAGCTGACTAGCGGGGGCCACGATGAGCAGTTCTTC. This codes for CASSLPKLTSGGHDEQFF.

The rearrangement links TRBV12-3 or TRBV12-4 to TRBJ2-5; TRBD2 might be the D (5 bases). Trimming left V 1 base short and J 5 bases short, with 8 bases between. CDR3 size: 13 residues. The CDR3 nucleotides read TGTGCCAGCAGTTTAGTGACTATCGAGACCCAGTACTTC. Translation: CASSLVTIETQYF.

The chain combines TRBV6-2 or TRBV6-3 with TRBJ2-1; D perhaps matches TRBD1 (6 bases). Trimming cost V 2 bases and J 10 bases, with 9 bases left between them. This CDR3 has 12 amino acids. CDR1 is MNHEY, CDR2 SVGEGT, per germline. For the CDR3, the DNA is TGTGCCAGCAGTTACGACAGGCGGGAGCAGTTCTTC. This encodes CASSYDRREQFF.

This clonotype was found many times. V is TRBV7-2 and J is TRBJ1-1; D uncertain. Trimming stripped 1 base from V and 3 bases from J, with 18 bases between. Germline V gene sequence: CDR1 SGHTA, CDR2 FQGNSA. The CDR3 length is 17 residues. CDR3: CASSLGGILPSDTEAFF. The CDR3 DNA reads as TGTGCCAGCAGCTTAGGTGGCATCCTCCCAAGTGACACTGAAGCTTTCTTT.

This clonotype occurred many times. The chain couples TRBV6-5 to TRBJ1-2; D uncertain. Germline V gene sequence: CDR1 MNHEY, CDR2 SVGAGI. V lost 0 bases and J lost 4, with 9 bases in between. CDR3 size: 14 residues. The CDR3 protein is CASSYSSITYGYTF. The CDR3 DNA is TGTGCCAGCAGTTACTCCAGCATTACCTATGGCTACACCTTC.

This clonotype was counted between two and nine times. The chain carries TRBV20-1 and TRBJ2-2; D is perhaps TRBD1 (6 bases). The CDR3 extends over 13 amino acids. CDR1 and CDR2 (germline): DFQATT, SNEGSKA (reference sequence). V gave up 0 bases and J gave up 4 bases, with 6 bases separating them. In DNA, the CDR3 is TGCAGTGCTAGAGACAGGGGCACCGGGGAGCTGTTTTTT. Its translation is CSARDRGTGELFF.

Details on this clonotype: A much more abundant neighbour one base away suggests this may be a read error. The CDR3 DNA sequence: TGCGTCAGCAGCCAAAAGGGCGTCTCGCACGCGGAGCAGTACTTC. This gives the protein CVSSQKGVSHAEQYF. This chain links TRBV4-3 with TRBJ2-7; D unresolved. The CDR3 is 15 residues long. In germline, CDR1 is LGHNA, CDR2 YSLEER.

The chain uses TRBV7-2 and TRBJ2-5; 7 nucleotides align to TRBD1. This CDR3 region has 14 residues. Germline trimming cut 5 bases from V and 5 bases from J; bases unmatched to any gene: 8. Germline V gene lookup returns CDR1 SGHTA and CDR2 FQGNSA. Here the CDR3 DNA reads TGTGCCAGCAGCCCGATTCAGGGGGTGGAGACCCAGTACTTC. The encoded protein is CASSPIQGVETQYF.

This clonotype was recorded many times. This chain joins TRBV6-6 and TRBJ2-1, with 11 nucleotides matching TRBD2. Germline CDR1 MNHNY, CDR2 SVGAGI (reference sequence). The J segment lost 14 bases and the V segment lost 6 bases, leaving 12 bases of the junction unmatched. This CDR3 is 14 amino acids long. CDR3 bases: TGTGCCAGCAGCCACGAAGTAGCGGGGGGGCGGGAGTTCTTC. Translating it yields CASSHEVAGGREFF.

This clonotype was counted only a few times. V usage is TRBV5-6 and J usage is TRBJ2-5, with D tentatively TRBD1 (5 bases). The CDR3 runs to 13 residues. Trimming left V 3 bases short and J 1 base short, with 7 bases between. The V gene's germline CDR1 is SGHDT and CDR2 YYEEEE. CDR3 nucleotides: TGTGCCAGCAGCTCGGACATCCAAGAGACCCAGTACTTC. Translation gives CASSSDIQETQYF.

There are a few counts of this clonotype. CDR3 loop: CASSQSQDGEQFF. The CDR3 DNA reads as TGTGCCAGCAGCCAATCCCAGGACGGTGAGCAGTTCTTC. The rearrangement uses TRBV4-2 and TRBJ2-1, with D uncertain. This CDR3 contains 13 residues. The germline V gene encodes CDR1 LGHNA and CDR2 YNFKEQ. Trimming took off 2 bases at V and 9 bases at J, with 11 bases between the two ends.

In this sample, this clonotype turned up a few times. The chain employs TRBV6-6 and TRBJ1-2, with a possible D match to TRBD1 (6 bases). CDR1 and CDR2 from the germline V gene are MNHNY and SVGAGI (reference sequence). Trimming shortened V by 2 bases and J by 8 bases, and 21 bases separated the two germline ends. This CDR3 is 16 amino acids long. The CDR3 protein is CASSYGRDTGPPGYTF. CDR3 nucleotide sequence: TGTGCCAGCAGTTACGGAAGGGACACGGGTCCCCCCGGCTACACCTTC.

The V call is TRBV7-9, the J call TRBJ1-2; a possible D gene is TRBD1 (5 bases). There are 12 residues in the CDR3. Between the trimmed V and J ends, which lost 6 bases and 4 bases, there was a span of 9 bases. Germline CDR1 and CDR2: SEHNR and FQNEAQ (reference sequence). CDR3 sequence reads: CASSTGIYGYTF. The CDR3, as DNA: TGTGCCAGCAGTACAGGCATCTATGGCTACACCTTC.

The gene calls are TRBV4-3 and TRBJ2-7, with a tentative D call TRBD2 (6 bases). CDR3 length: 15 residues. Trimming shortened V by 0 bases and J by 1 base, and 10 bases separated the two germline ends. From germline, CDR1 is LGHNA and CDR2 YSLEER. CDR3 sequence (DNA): TGCGCCAGCAGCCAAGATTGGAGGGGATCCTACGAGCAGTACTTC. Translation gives CASSQDWRGSYEQYF.

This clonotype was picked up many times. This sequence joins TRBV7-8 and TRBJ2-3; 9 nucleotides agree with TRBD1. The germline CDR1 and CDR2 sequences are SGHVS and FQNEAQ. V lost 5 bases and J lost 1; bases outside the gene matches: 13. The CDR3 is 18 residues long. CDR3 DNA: TGTGCCAGCAGCCCGGACAGGGGCGCCCTTAAGGGCACAGATACGCAGTATTTT. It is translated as CASSPDRGALKGTDTQYF.

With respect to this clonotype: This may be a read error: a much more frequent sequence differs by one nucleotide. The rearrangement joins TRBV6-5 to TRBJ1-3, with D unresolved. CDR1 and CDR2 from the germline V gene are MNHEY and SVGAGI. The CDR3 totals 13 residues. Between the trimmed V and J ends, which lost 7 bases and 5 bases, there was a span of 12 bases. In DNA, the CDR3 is TGTGCCAGCACTGCGGATTCCCGAAACACCATATATTTT. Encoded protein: CASTADSRNTIYF.

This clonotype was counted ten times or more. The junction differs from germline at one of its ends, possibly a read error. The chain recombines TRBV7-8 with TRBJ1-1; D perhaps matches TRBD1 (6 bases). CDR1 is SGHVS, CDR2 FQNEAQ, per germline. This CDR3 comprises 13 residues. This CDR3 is CASSLAQGTEAFF. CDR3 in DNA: TGCGCCAGCAGCTTGGCACAGGGCACTGAAGCTTTCTTT.

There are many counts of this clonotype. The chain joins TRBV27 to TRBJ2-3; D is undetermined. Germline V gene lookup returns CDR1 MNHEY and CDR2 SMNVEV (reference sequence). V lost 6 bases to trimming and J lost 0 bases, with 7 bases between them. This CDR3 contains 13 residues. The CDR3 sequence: CASRDYSTDTQYF. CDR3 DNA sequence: TGTGCCAGCAGGGATTACAGCACAGATACGCAGTATTTT.

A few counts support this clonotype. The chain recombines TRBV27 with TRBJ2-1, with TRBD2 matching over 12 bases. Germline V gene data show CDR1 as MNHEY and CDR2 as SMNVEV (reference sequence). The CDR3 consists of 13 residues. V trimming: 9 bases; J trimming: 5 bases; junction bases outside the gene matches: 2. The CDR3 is CASSSGGDNEQFF. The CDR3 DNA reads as TGTGCCAGTTCTAGCGGGGGGGACAATGAGCAGTTCTTC.

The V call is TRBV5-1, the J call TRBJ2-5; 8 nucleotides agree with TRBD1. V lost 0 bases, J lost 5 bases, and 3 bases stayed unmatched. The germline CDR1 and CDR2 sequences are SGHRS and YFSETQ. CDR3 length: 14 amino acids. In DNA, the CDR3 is TGCGCCAGCAGCTTGGAGGCAGGGGGCGAGACCCAGTACTTC. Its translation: CASSLEAGGETQYF.

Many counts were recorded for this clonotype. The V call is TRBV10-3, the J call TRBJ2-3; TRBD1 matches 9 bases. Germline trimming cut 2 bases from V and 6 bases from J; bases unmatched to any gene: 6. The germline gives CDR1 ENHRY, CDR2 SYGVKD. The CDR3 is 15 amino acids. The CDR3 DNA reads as TGTGCCATCAGTGAGAGGGACAGGGCCGATGATACGCAGTATTTT. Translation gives CAISERDRADDTQYF.

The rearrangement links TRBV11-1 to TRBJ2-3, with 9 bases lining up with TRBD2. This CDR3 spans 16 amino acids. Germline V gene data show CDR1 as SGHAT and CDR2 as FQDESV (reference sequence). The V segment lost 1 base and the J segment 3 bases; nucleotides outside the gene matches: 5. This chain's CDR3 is CASSLEAGGRTDTQYF. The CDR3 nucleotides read TGTGCCAGCAGCTTAGAAGCGGGGGGCCGGACAGATACGCAGTATTTT. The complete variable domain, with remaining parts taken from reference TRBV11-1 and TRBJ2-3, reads EAEVAQSPRYKITEKSQAVAFWCDPISGHATLYWYRQILGQGPELLVQFQDESVVDDSQLPKDRFSAERLKGVDSTLKIQPAELGDSAMYLCASSLEAGGRTDTQYFGPGTRLTVL.

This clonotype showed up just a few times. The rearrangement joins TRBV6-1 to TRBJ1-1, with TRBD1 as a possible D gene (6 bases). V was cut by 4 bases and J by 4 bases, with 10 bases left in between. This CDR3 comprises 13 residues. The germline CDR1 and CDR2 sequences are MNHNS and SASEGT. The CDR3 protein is CASSARGGTEAFF. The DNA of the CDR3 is TGTGCCAGCAGTGCGAGAGGGGGCACTGAAGCTTTCTTT.

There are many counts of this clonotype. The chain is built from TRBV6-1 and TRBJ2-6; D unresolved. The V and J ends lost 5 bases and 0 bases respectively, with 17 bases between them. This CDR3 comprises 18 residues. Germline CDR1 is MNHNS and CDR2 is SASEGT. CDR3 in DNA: TGTGCCAGCAGTCTGAGAACCCTGCAAGTCTCTGGGGCCAACGTCCTGACTTTC. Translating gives CASSLRTLQVSGANVLTF.

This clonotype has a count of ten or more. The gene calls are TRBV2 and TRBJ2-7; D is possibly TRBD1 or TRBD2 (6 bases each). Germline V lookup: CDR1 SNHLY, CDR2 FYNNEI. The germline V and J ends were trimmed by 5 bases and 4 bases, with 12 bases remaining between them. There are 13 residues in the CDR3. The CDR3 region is CASSLRGVYEQYF. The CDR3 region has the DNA TGTGCCAGCAGTCTAAGGGGGGTGTACGAGCAGTACTTC.

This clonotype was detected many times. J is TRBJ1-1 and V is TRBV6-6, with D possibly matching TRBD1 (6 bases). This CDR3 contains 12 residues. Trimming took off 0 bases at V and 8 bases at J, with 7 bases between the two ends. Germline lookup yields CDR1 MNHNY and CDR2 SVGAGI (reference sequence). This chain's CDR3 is CASSYSQGEAFF. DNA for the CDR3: TGTGCCAGCAGTTACTCCCAGGGGGAAGCTTTCTTT.

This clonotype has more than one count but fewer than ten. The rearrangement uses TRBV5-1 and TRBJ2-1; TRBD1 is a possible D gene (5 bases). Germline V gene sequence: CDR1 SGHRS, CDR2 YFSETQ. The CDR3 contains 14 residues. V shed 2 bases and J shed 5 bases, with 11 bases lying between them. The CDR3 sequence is CASSLTTRDNEQFF. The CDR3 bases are TGCGCCAGCAGCTTAACTACCAGGGACAATGAGCAGTTCTTC.

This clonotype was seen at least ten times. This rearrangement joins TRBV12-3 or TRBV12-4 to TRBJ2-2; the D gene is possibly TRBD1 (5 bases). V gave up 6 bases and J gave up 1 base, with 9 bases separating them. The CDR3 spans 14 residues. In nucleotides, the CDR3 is TGTGCCAGCAGATTTGACAGGAACACCGGGGAGCTGTTTTTT. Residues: CASRFDRNTGELFF.